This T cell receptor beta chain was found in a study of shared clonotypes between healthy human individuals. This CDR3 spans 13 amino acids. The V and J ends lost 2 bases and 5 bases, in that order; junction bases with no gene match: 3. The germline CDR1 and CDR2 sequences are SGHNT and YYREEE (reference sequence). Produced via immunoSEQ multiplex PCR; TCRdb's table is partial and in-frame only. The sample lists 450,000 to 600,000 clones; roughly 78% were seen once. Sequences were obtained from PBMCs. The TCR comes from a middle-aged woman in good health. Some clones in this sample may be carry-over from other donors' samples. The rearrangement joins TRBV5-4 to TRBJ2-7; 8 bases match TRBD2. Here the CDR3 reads CASSFSGSHEQYF. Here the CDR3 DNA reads TGTGCCAGCAGCTTCAGCGGGAGCCACGAGCAGTACTTC.